This T cell receptor beta chain was found in a study of OX40 agonist ivuxolimab in advanced cancers. Study summary: An agonistic human IgG2 monoclonal antibody against OX40 (CD134) was given. The dose-escalation group included hepatocellular carcinoma, melanoma, renal cell carcinoma and head and neck cancer.

Trimming cost V 6 bases and J 4 bases; bases outside gene matches: 2. The germline V gene encodes CDR1 MNHNS and CDR2 SASEGT. The CDR3 length is 13 residues. Turning to this clone: Its antigen is unidentified.

Study conclusions and caveats: CD8+ T cells averaged more expanded clones than CD4+.

No patient had autoimmune disease or received systemic immunosuppression. Measured with immunoSEQ multiplex PCR; TCRdb has only the in-frame clones, and not every one. The sample holds 45,000 to 70,000 clones, around 89% seen once. The J gene is TRBJ1-5, the V gene TRBV6-1; 8 bases are a match to TRBD1. This specimen was CD4+ or CD8+ T cells sorted from blood, taken in a trial of the OX40 agonist ivuxolimab. The sequence was obtained from an adult with an advanced solid tumor such as melanoma, head and neck, liver or kidney cancer. CDR3 nucleotide sequence: TGTGCCAGCAGCGACAGGGGAAATCAGCCCCAGCATTTT. Protein sequence: CASSDRGNQPQHF.